This T cell receptor beta chain was captured in a study of blood T cell repertoires in COVID-19 (dated by TCRdb to 2019 to 2021). Notes on the research overall: Collaborator samples came from the United States, Italy and Spain and covered acute and convalescent phases of COVID-19. The material from the prospective study consisted of cDNA or gDNA derived from T cells, B-cell-depleted T cells, or PBMCs. Subjects who had been exposed to COVID-19, were actively infected with it, or had recovered from it provided the deeply sampled blood TCRbeta repertoires that made up the dataset. A freely available public database, intended as a resource for researchers studying the immune response to SARS-CoV-2, is where the repertoires were released. The samples were drawn from the first 160 participants of the ongoing ImmuneRACE study and from 1,254 subjects provided by 6 global collaborators. A de-identified subject ID, COVID-19 status, age in years and sex were almost always included in the sample metadata. Where available, HLA class I and class II types were taken from metadata supplied by the sample provider and were not determined by assay-based typing.

Samples from volunteer blood donors who had recovered from COVID-19 were contributed by a second Seattle source. Each collaborating institution followed its own protocols to collect whole blood in K2EDTA tubes. For TCRbeta analysis, collaborators shipped samples as frozen whole blood, isolated PBMCs, or DNA extracted from either of those sample types. Study-wide conclusions, independent of this receptor: The amount of clinical and demographic metadata varied by source and participant and was provided uncurated.

TCRbeta CDR3 regions were amplified from genomic DNA by means of the immunoSEQ Assay, a bias-controlled multiplex PCR. Per the original workflow: Nucleated cell counts per sample were estimated from amplification of reference gene primers within the assay. Sequence reads were collapsed and filtered to measure the absolute abundance of every unique TCRbeta CDR3 rearrangement. For each sample, productive Simpson clonality was calculated as the square root of Simpson's diversity index over productive rearrangements. The clones in this table, taken by TCRdb from immuneACCESS, are in-frame only. Not every clone is retained; where verified, under half of the shortfall comes from an unresolved V gene, and the cause of the rest is unknown. V and J calls and clone size come straight from that table; D and trimming were deduced from the DNA. Within this sample are 200,000 to 300,000 clones, with about nine tenths of them counted one time only. The top ten constitute approximately 7.9% of the sample.

Regarding this clone: This clone's antigen is unknown. Per-base qualities were not stored, and no clone one base away is much larger.

The V and J ends are trimmed by 3 bases and 1 base, leaving 10 bases between them. CDR1 and CDR2 were assigned from the germline V gene as SGHRS and YFSETQ. Including cysteine and phenylalanine, the CDR3 has 15 amino acids. The DNA shown is the 45-base CDR3, in frame from base 1. The specimen sequenced was peripheral blood. This TCR derives from a man in his sixties who had recovered from COVID-19. The V and J segments used are TRBV5-1 and TRBJ2-2, and perhaps TRBD1 as D gene, on 6 matching bases. The CDR3 loop reads CASSWTAENTGELFF. The DNA reads TGCGCCAGCAGCTGGACAGCCGAGAACACCGGGGAGCTGTTTTTT.